Sequencing of this T cell receptor beta chain was carried out in a study of T cells in narcolepsy. In the study overall: Patients with NT1 or NT2 and healthy control donors were enrolled. Broader study findings: Reportedly, autoreactive clonotypes were serially detected in patients' blood but not controls'.

Of note for this clone: Its target is unknown.

Method: immunoSEQ multiplex PCR; TCRdb's copy keeps in-frame clones and lacks some. The repertoire has approximately 31,000 clones, around 78% of them found once; the top ten carry around 1.3%. The length of the CDR3 is 13 residues. Between the trimmed V and J ends, which lost 2 bases and 3 bases, there was a span of 8 bases. Germline CDR1 is SGHRS and CDR2 is YFSETQ. The genes are TRBV5-1 and TRBJ1-1; D not resolved. The receptor was derived from a human donor with narcolepsy. Sequencing used CD45RA- memory CD4+ T cells from PBMCs. CDR3 sequence (DNA): TGCGCCAGCAGCTTAAGGACGGACACTGAAGCTTTCTTT. Translating gives CASSLRTDTEAFF. Full variable domain (rest looked up from reference TRBV5-1 and TRBJ1-1): KAGVTQTPRYLIKTRGQQVTLSCSPISGHRSVSWYQQTPGQGLQFLFEYFSETQRNKGNFPGRFSGRQFSNSRSEMNVSTLELGDSALYLCASSLRTDTEAFFGQGTRLTVV.